Following are 3 T cell receptor beta chains from one sample sequenced in a study of beta chain features in type 1 diabetes. The isolated RNA, all of it, was reverse transcribed, so expressed TCRB transcripts were what got sequenced. Assay used: immunoSEQ multiplex PCR; TCRdb lists only in-frame clones, some missing. The sample has about 900,000 clones, 15% to 20% seen once. Sequencing was carried out using naive CD4+ T cells from blood. Receptors originate from a woman younger than 30 in good health.

The rearrangement joins TRBV2 to TRBJ2-7, with D perhaps matching TRBD1 or TRBD2 (5 bases each). Germline values: CDR1 SNHLY, CDR2 FYNNEI. The V end lost 8 bases, the J end lost 4 bases, and 15 bases lay between the germline ends. There are 13 residues in the CDR3. The chain's CDR3 is CASGDGGGYEQYF. DNA for the CDR3: TGTGCCAGCGGGGACGGCGGTGGTTACGAGCAGTACTTC. The full variable domain, rest sourced from reference TRBV2 and TRBJ2-7, is EPEVTQTPSHQVTQMGQEVILRCVPISNHLYFYWYRQILGQKVEFLVSFYNNEISEKSEIFDDQFSVERPDGSNFTLKIRSTKLEDSAMYFCASGDGGGYEQYFGPGTRLTVT.

This clone occurred a few times. The V call is TRBV20-1, the J call TRBJ2-3; D is undetermined. The CDR3 consists of 11 residues. V was cut by 5 bases and J by 1 base, with 4 bases left in between. CDR1 is DFQATT and CDR2 is SNEGSKA in the germline V gene (reference sequence). The CDR3 here is CSAQGTDTQYF. The CDR3 bases are TGCAGTGCTCAGGGCACAGATACGCAGTATTTT.

This clone has more than one count but fewer than ten. The V gene is TRBV9, the J gene TRBJ2-1; D tentatively reads TRBD1 or TRBD2 (5 bases each). The CDR3 loop spans 14 amino acids. Germline lookup yields CDR1 SGDLS and CDR2 YYNGEE. The ends were cut back, 0 bases at V and 4 bases at J, with 8 bases in the middle. This CDR3 reads CASSVGGNYNEQFF. DNA for the CDR3: TGTGCCAGCAGCGTAGGGGGGAATTACAATGAGCAGTTCTTC.